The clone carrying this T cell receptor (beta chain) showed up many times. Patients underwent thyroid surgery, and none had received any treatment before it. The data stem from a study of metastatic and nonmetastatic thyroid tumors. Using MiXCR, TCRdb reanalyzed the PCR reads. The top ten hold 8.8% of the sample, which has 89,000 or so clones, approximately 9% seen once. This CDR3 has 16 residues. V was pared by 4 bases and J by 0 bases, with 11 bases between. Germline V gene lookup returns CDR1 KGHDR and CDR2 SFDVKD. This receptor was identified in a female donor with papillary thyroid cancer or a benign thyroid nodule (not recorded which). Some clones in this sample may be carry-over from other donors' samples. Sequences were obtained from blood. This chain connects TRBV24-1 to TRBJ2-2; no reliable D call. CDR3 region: CATSDPRVTNTGELFF. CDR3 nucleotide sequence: TGTGCCACCAGTGACCCCCGGGTAACGAACACCGGGGAGCTGTTTTTT.